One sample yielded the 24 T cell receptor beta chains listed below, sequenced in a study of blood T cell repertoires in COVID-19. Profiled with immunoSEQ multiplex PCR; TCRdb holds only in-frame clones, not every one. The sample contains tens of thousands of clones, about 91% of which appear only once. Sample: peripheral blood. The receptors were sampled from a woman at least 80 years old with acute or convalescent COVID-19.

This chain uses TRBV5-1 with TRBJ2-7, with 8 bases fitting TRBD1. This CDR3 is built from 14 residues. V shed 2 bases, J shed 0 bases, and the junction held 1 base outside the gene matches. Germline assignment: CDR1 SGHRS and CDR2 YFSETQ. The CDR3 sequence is CASSLQGVSYEQYF. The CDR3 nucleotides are TGCGCCAGCAGCTTACAGGGGGTCTCCTACGAGCAGTACTTC.

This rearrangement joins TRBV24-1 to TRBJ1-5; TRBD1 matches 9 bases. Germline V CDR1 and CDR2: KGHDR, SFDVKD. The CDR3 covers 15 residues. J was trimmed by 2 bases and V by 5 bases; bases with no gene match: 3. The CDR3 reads CATSVGTGRNQPQHF. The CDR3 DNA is TGTGCCACCAGTGTCGGGACAGGGCGCAATCAGCCCCAGCATTTT.

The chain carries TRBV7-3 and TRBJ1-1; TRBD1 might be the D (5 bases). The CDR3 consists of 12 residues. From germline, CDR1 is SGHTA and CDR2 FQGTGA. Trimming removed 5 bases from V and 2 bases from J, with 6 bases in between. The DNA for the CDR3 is TGTGCCAGCAGCCAGGGTAACACTGAAGCTTTCTTT. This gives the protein CASSQGNTEAFF.

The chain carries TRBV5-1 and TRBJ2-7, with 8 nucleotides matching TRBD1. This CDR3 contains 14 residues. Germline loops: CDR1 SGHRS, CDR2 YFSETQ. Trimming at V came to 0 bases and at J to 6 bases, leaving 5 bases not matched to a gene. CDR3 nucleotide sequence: TGCGCCAGCAGCTTGGCTCAGGGGGCTTTCGAGCAGTACTTC. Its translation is CASSLAQGAFEQYF. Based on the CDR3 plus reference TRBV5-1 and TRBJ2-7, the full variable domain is KAGVTQTPRYLIKTRGQQVTLSCSPISGHRSVSWYQQTPGQGLQFLFEYFSETQRNKGNFPGRFSGRQFSNSRSEMNVSTLELGDSALYLCASSLAQGAFEQYFGPGTRLTVT.

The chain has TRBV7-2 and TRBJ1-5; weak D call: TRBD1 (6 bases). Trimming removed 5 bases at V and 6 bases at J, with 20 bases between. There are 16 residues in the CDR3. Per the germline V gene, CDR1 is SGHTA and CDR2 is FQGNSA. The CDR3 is CASSQGSGAGLQPQHF. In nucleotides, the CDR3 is TGTGCCAGCAGCCAGGGGTCCGGGGCAGGTCTTCAGCCCCAGCATTTT.

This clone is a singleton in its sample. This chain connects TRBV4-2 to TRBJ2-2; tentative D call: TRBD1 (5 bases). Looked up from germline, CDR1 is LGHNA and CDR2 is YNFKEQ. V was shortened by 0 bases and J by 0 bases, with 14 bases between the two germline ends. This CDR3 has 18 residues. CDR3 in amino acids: CASSQDGRRTTNTGELFF. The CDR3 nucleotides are TGTGCCAGCAGCCAAGACGGACGGCGGACAACGAACACCGGGGAGCTGTTTTTT.

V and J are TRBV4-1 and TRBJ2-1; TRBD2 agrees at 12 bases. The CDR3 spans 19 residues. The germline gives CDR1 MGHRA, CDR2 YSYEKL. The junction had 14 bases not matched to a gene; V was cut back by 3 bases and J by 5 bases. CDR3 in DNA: TGCGCCAGCAGCCAGCAATGGGCATCTAGCGGGGGGGTCCACAATGAGCAGTTCTTC. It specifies CASSQQWASSGGVHNEQFF.

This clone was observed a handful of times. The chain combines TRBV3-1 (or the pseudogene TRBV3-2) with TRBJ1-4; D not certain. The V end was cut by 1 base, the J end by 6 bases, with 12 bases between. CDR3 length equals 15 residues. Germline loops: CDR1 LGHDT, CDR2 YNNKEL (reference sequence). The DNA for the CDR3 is TGTGCCAGCAGCCAAGGGCGGGGTAGAGATGAAAAACTGTTTTTT. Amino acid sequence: CASSQGRGRDEKLFF.

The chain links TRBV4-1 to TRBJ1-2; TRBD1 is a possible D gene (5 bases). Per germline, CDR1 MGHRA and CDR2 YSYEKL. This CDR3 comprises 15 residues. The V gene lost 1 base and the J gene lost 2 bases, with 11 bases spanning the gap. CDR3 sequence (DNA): TGCGCCAGCAGCCAAGTTAGGGGTGAAAACTATGGCTACACCTTC. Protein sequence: CASSQVRGENYGYTF.

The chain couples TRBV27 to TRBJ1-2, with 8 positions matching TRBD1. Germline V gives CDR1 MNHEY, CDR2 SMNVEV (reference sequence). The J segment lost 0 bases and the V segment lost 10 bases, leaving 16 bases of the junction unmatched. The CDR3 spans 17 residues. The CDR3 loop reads CATMNQGADKANYGYTF. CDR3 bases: TGTGCCACCATGAACCAGGGGGCCGATAAGGCTAACTATGGCTACACCTTC.

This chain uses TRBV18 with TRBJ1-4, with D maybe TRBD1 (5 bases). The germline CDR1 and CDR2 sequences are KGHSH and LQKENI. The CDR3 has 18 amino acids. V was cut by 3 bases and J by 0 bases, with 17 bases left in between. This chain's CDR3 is CASSPQPSRDTTNEKLFF. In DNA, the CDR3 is TGTGCCAGCTCACCCCAGCCCTCCAGGGATACAACTAATGAAAAACTGTTTTTT.

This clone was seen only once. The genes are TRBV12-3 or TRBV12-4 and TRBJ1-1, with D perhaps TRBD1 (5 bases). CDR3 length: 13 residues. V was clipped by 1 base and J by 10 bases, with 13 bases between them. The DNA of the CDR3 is TGTGCCAGCAGTTTAGTCGTGGGGGGTACAGCTTTCTTT. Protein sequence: CASSLVVGGTAFF.

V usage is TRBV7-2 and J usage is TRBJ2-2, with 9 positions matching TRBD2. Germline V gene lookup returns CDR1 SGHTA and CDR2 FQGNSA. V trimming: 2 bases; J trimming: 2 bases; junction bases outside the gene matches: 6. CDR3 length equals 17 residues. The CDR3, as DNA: TGTGCCAGCAGCTTATTGGCGGGGGGGATTAACACCGGGGAGCTGTTTTTT. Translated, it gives CASSLLAGGINTGELFF.

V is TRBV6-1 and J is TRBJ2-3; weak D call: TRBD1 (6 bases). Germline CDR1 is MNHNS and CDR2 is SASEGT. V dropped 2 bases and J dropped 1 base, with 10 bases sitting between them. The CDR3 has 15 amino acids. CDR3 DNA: TGTGCCAGCAGTGAAAAGGGGGTAGGCACAGATACGCAGTATTTT. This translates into CASSEKGVGTDTQYF.

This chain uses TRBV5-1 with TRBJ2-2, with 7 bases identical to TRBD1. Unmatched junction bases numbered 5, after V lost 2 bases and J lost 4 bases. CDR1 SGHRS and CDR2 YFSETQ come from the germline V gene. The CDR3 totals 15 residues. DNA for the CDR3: TGCGCCAGCAGCTTTAGACAGGGTACCACCGGGGAGCTGTTTTTT. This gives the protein CASSFRQGTTGELFF.

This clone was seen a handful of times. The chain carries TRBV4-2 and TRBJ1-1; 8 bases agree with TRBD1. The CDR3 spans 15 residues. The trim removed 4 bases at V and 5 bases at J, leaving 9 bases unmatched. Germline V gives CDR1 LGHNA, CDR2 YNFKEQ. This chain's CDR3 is CASSPQGAKRTEAFF. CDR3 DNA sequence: TGTGCCAGCAGCCCGCAGGGGGCGAAAAGGACTGAAGCTTTCTTT.

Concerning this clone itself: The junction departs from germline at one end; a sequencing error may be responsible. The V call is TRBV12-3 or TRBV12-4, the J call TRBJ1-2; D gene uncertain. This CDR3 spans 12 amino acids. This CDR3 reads CASSLEAQPRGF. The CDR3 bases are TGTGCCAGCAGTTTAGAGGCCCAGCCGCGGGGCTTC.

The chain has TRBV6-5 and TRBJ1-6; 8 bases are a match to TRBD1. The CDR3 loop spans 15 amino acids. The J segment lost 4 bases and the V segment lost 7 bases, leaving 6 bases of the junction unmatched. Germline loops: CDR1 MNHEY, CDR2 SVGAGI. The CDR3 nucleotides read TGTGCCAGCAAGCAGGACAGGGTGTATAATTCACCCCTCCACTTT. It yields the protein CASKQDRVYNSPLHF.

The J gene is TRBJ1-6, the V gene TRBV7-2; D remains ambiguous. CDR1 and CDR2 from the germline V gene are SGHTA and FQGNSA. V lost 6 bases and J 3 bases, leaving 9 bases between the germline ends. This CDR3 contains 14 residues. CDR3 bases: TGTGCCAGCAGTCCCGGGTACTATAATTCACCCCTCCACTTT. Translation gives CASSPGYYNSPLHF.

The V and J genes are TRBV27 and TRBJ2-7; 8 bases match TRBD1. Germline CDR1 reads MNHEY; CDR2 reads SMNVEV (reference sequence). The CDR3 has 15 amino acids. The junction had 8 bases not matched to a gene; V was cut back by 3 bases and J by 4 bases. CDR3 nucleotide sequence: TGTGCCAGCAGTTTGAAGGGACAGGCGTTATACGAGCAGTACTTC. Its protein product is CASSLKGQALYEQYF.

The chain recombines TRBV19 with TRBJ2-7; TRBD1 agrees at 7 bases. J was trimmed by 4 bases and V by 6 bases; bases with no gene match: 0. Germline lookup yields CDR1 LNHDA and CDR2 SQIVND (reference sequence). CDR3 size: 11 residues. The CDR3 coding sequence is TGTGCCAGTAGGGGACAGTACGAGCAGTACTTC. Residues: CASRGQYEQYF.

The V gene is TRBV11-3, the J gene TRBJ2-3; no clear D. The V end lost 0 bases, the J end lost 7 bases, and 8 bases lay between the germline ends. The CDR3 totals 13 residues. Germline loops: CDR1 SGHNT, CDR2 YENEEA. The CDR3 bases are TGTGCCAGCAGCTTAGATCGGAGTAATACGCAGTATTTT. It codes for CASSLDRSNTQYF.

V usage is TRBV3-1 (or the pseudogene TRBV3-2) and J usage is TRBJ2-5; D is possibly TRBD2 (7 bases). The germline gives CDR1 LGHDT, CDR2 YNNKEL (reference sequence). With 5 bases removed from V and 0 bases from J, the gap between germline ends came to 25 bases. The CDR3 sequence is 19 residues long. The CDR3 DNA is TGTGCCAGCAGCTCAAGATTCAGGGAGGGGGGCCACCACCAAGAGACCCAGTACTTC. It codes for CASSSRFREGGHHQETQYF.

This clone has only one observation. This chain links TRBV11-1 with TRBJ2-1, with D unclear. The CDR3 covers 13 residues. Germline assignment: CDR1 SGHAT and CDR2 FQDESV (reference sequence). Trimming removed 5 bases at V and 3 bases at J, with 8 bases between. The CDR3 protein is CASSLGSYNEQFF. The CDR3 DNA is TGTGCCAGCAGCCTAGGCAGCTACAATGAGCAGTTCTTC.